Detailed here is one T cell receptor beta chain. The data stem from a study of technical replicates of blood from a few donors. Per the germline V gene, CDR1 is MDHEN and CDR2 is SYDVKM. The CDR3 sequence is 13 residues long. The ends were cut back, 4 bases at V and 9 bases at J, with 15 bases in the middle. Clones were sequenced by immunoSEQ multiplex PCR, and TCRdb holds only the in-frame ones, with some missing. This repertoire shows roughly 80,000 clones, about 89% found once; its top ten account for approximately 0.39%. The sequenced material came from T cells isolated from PBMCs. The source of this sequence is a human donor in good health. The genes are TRBV28 and TRBJ2-5, with D perhaps TRBD2 (6 bases). The CDR3 nucleotides read TGTGCCAGCAGTTGGTCTTTAACGGGGGCCCAGTACTTC. Translating it yields CASSWSLTGAQYF.